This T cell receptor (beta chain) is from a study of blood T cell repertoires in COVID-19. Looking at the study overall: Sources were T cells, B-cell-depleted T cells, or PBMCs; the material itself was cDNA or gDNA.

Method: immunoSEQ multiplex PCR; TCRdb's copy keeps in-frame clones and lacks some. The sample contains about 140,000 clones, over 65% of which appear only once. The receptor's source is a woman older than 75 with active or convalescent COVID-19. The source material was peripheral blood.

CDR3 nucleotides: TGTGCCAGCAGTTTGAGGACAGGGCTCTCTGGGGCCAACGTCCTGACTTTC. This codes for CASSLRTGLSGANVLTF. V is TRBV27 and J is TRBJ2-6, with 8 bases that match TRBD1. The CDR3 runs 17 residues. Germline CDR1 is MNHEY and CDR2 is SMNVEV (reference sequence). Trimming removed 3 bases from V and 0 bases from J; junction bases left unmatched: 4.